The rows below give T cell receptor beta chains drawn from one sample of a study of blood T cell repertoires in COVID-19. The assay was immunoSEQ multiplex PCR, and TCRdb's table has in-frame clones only and misses some. The sample lists under 70,000 clones; roughly 91% were seen once. Sequencing used peripheral blood. The receptors were gathered from a woman in her late teens or twenties with acute or convalescent COVID-19. CDR3s include the opening cysteine and the closing phenylalanine or tryptophan. Fields, in order: CDR3 protein, CDR3 DNA, J gene, CDR3 length, clone size, D gene, V gene. A D gene is named only where the DNA matches it firmly. For some rows the clone size is stated as once, few or many, or as a class when expanded; others skip it.

CDR3aa: CASSPDRVSTGELFF
CDR3nt: TGTGCCAGCTCACCAGACAGGGTTAGCACCGGGGAGCTGTTTTTT
j_gene: TRBJ2-2
len: 15
abundance: few
d_gene: TRBD1
v_gene: TRBV18

CDR3aa: CSAAGGDEQYF
CDR3nt: TGCAGTGCGGCGGGGGGAGACGAGCAGTACTTC
j_gene: TRBJ2-7
len: 11
abundance: once
d_gene: TRBD2
v_gene: TRBV20-1

CDR3aa: CASSQVPGLEEQYF
CDR3nt: TGCGCCAGCAGCCAAGTCCCAGGTTTGGAAGAGCAGTACTTC
j_gene: TRBJ2-7
len: 14
abundance: NA
d_gene: NA
v_gene: TRBV4-1

CDR3aa: CASSPAQGGDSPLHF
CDR3nt: TGTGCCAGCTCACCTGCACAGGGTGGCGATTCACCCCTCCACTTT
j_gene: TRBJ1-6
len: 15
abundance: NA
d_gene: NA
v_gene: TRBV18

CDR3aa: CASSLGGTRAYEQYF
CDR3nt: TGTGCCAGCAGCTTAGGCGGGACCCGAGCCTACGAGCAGTACTTC
j_gene: TRBJ2-7
len: 15
abundance: NA
d_gene: NA
v_gene: TRBV11-2

CDR3aa: CASSLSIWDRAHEQYF
CDR3nt: TGTGCCAGCAGTTTATCAATTTGGGACAGGGCCCACGAGCAGTACTTC
j_gene: TRBJ2-7
len: 16
abundance: NA
d_gene: TRBD1
v_gene: TRBV28

CDR3aa: CASSSTQGNSYNSPLHF
CDR3nt: TGTGCCAGCAGTTCAACCCAGGGGAACTCCTATAATTCACCCCTCCACTTT
j_gene: TRBJ1-6
len: 17
abundance: NA
d_gene: NA
v_gene: TRBV28

CDR3aa: CASARSERARAHNEQFF
CDR3nt: TGTGCCAGCGCGAGGTCGGAGCGGGCCCGCGCCCACAATGAGCAGTTCTTC
j_gene: TRBJ2-1
len: 17
abundance: NA
d_gene: NA
v_gene: TRBV5-6

CDR3aa: CARSCSSAGLNNEQFF
CDR3nt: TGTGCCAGAAGCTGTTCCTCAGCGGGATTGAACAATGAGCAGTTCTTC
j_gene: TRBJ2-1
len: 16
abundance: NA
d_gene: TRBD2
v_gene: TRBV5-3

CDR3aa: CASSPGHTGSLYEQYF
CDR3nt: TGCGCCAGCAGCCCCGGGCATACCGGGAGTCTCTACGAGCAGTACTTC
j_gene: TRBJ2-7
len: 16
abundance: medium-sized
d_gene: NA
v_gene: TRBV4-3

CDR3aa: CASSEDRASYNEQFF
CDR3nt: TGTGCCAGCAGCGAGGACAGGGCCTCCTACAATGAGCAGTTCTTC
j_gene: TRBJ2-1
len: 15
abundance: NA
d_gene: TRBD1
v_gene: TRBV2

CDR3aa: CATSRDRLARETQYF
CDR3nt: TGTGCCACCAGCAGAGACAGACTAGCCAGAGAGACCCAGTACTTC
j_gene: TRBJ2-5
len: 15
abundance: NA
d_gene: TRBD2
v_gene: TRBV15

CDR3aa: CASSPEYEYGYTF
CDR3nt: TGTGCCAGCTCACCAGAATACGAGTATGGCTACACCTTC
j_gene: TRBJ1-2
len: 13
abundance: once
d_gene: NA
v_gene: TRBV18

CDR3aa: CATSLHLAGWATDTQYF
CDR3nt: TGTGCCACCAGCCTCCACCTAGCCGGTTGGGCCACAGATACGCAGTATTTT
j_gene: TRBJ2-3
len: 17
abundance: few
d_gene: NA
v_gene: TRBV15

CDR3aa: CASSPRTGEVSETQYF
CDR3nt: TGCGCCAGCAGCCCAAGGACAGGGGAGGTATCGGAGACCCAGTACTTC
j_gene: TRBJ2-5
len: 16
abundance: once
d_gene: TRBD1
v_gene: TRBV5-1

CDR3aa: CASSLTGIPGANVLTF
CDR3nt: TGTGCCAGCAGTTTGACGGGGATCCCTGGGGCCAACGTCCTGACTTTC
j_gene: TRBJ2-6
len: 16
abundance: NA
d_gene: NA
v_gene: TRBV27

CDR3aa: CASSYQLAFEQFF
CDR3nt: TGTGCCAGCAGTTATCAACTAGCGTTCGAGCAGTTCTTC
j_gene: TRBJ2-1
len: 13
abundance: NA
d_gene: TRBD2
v_gene: TRBV6-2/TRBV6-3

CDR3aa: CASSSSGSIYNEQFF
CDR3nt: TGTGCCAGCAGTAGTAGCGGGAGTATCTACAATGAGCAGTTCTTC
j_gene: TRBJ2-1
len: 15
abundance: NA
d_gene: TRBD2
v_gene: TRBV27

CDR3aa: CASSQETSGGTDTQYF
CDR3nt: TGCGCCAGCAGCCAAGAAACTAGCGGGGGCACAGATACGCAGTATTTT
j_gene: TRBJ2-3
len: 16
abundance: NA
d_gene: TRBD2
v_gene: TRBV4-3

CDR3aa: CASSKTRDRGNSPLHF
CDR3nt: TGTGCCAGCAGCAAAACCCGGGACAGGGGTAATTCACCCCTCCACTTT
j_gene: TRBJ1-6
len: 16
abundance: NA
d_gene: TRBD1
v_gene: TRBV5-4

CDR3aa: CASSYRQGSGLPEAFF
CDR3nt: TGTGCCAGCAGCTACCGACAGGGGTCGGGCCTCCCTGAAGCTTTCTTT
j_gene: TRBJ1-1
len: 16
abundance: NA
d_gene: TRBD1
v_gene: TRBV7-2

CDR3aa: CASSSNRGRIGNTIYF
CDR3nt: TGTGCCAGCAGCTCCAACAGGGGACGAATTGGAAACACCATATATTTT
j_gene: TRBJ1-3
len: 16
abundance: NA
d_gene: TRBD1
v_gene: TRBV5-5

CDR3aa: CASSYFRDSYEQYF
CDR3nt: TGTGCCAGCAGTTATTTTCGGGATTCCTACGAGCAGTACTTC
j_gene: TRBJ2-7
len: 14
abundance: once
d_gene: NA
v_gene: TRBV6-5

CDR3aa: CASSLDDRVSWGYTF
CDR3nt: TGTGCCAGCAGCTTAGACGACAGGGTATCGTGGGGCTACACCTTC
j_gene: TRBJ1-2
len: 15
abundance: NA
d_gene: TRBD1
v_gene: TRBV7-8

CDR3aa: CASSIVGGDNEQFF
CDR3nt: TGTGCCAGTAGTATAGTTGGGGGGGACAATGAGCAGTTCTTC
j_gene: TRBJ2-1
len: 14
abundance: NA
d_gene: TRBD2
v_gene: TRBV19

CDR3aa: CASSMPGTGSYEQYF
CDR3nt: TGTGCCAGCTCAATGCCCGGGACTGGATCCTACGAGCAGTACTTC
j_gene: TRBJ2-7
len: 15
abundance: NA
d_gene: NA
v_gene: TRBV18

CDR3aa: CASSHPTKGRVSANEKLFF
CDR3nt: TGCGCCAGCAGCCACCCAACCAAGGGCAGGGTTTCGGCTAATGAAAAACTGTTTTTT
j_gene: TRBJ1-4
len: 19
abundance: NA
d_gene: NA
v_gene: TRBV4-1

CDR3aa: CASSPPEVGKRAYEQYF
CDR3nt: TGTGCCAGCAGCCCACCGGAGGTCGGGAAGCGGGCCTACGAGCAGTACTTC
j_gene: TRBJ2-7
len: 17
abundance: NA
d_gene: NA
v_gene: TRBV6-2/TRBV6-3

CDR3aa: CASSRNGQGSGEQFF
CDR3nt: TGTGCCAGCAGCCGTAATGGGCAGGGGAGTGGTGAGCAGTTCTTC
j_gene: TRBJ2-1
len: 15
abundance: NA
d_gene: NA
v_gene: TRBV13

CDR3aa: CASSVVQNTEAFF
CDR3nt: TGTGCCAGCAGCGTTGTACAGAACACTGAAGCTTTCTTT
j_gene: TRBJ1-1
len: 13
abundance: NA
d_gene: NA
v_gene: TRBV9

CDR3aa: CATSTFSQGVGVLTF
CDR3nt: TGTGCCACCAGCACCTTTTCGCAGGGTGTCGGCGTCCTGACTTTC
j_gene: TRBJ2-6
len: 15
abundance: NA
d_gene: NA
v_gene: TRBV15

CDR3aa: CASSPLLGAAGYTF
CDR3nt: TGTGCCAGCTCACCATTGCTAGGAGCTGCTGGCTACACCTTC
j_gene: TRBJ1-2
len: 14
abundance: NA
d_gene: NA
v_gene: TRBV18

CDR3aa: CASSSRGYETQYF
CDR3nt: TGTGCCAGCAGCTCCAGGGGTTACGAGACCCAGTACTTC
j_gene: TRBJ2-5
len: 13
abundance: NA
d_gene: NA
v_gene: TRBV5-6

CDR3aa: CASSEFQGALSTIYF
CDR3nt: TGTGCCAGCAGTGAATTCCAGGGGGCCCTGAGCACCATATATTTT
j_gene: TRBJ1-3
len: 15
abundance: NA
d_gene: TRBD1
v_gene: TRBV6-1

CDR3aa: CASSVEGQLAKNIQYF
CDR3nt: TGTGCCAGCAGCGTAGAGGGGCAGCTAGCCAAAAACATTCAGTACTTC
j_gene: TRBJ2-4
len: 16
abundance: NA
d_gene: NA
v_gene: TRBV9

CDR3aa: CASSGMTGGGHGYTF
CDR3nt: TGTGCCAGCAGCGGGATGACAGGGGGCGGACATGGCTACACCTTC
j_gene: TRBJ1-2
len: 15
abundance: NA
d_gene: TRBD1
v_gene: TRBV5-6

CDR3aa: CASSLTSGGFETQYF
CDR3nt: TGTGCCAGCAGCTTAACTAGCGGGGGGTTTGAGACCCAGTACTTC
j_gene: TRBJ2-5
len: 15
abundance: NA
d_gene: TRBD2
v_gene: TRBV7-6

CDR3aa: CASSPTGTLAKNIQYF
CDR3nt: TGTGCCAGCAGTCCGACAGGGACCCTAGCCAAAAACATTCAGTACTTC
j_gene: TRBJ2-4
len: 16
abundance: NA
d_gene: TRBD1
v_gene: TRBV7-2

CDR3aa: CASRPGVGAETQYF
CDR3nt: TGTGCCAGCAGACCAGGGGTTGGGGCCGAGACCCAGTACTTC
j_gene: TRBJ2-5
len: 14
abundance: NA
d_gene: NA
v_gene: TRBV11-2

CDR3aa: CASSHDRGLYNEQFF
CDR3nt: TGTGCCAGCTCACATGACAGGGGCCTATACAATGAGCAGTTCTTC
j_gene: TRBJ2-1
len: 15
abundance: NA
d_gene: TRBD1
v_gene: TRBV18